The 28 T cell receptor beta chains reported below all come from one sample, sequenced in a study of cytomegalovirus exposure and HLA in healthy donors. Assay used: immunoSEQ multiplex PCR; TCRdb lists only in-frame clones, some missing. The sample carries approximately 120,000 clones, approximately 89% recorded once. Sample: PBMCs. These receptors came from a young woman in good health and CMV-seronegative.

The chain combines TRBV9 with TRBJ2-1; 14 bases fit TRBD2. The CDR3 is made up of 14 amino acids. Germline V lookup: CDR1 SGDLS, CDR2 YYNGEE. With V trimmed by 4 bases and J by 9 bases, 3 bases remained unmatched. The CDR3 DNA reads TGTGCCAGCAGCAGACTAGCGGGAGGGGGTGAGCAGTTCTTC. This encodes CASSRLAGGGEQFF.

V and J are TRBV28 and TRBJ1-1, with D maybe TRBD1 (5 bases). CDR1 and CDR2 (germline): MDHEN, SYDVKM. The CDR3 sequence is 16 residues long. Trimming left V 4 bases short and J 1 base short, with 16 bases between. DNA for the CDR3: TGTGCCAGCAGTTGGGCCTACCGGACACCGAACACTGAAGCTTTCTTT. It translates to CASSWAYRTPNTEAFF.

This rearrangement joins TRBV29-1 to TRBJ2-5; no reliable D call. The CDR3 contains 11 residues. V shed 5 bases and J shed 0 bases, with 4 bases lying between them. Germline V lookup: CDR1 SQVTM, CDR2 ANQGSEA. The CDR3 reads CSVRYQETQYF. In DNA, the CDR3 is TGCAGCGTTCGTTACCAAGAGACCCAGTACTTC.

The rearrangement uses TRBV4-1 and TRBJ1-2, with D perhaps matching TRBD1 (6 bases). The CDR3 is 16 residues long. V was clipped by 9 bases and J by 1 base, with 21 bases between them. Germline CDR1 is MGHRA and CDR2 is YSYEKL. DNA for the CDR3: TGCGCCAGTACGCCGGAGACAGGCAAAATTAACTATGGCTACACCTTC. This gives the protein CASTPETGKINYGYTF.

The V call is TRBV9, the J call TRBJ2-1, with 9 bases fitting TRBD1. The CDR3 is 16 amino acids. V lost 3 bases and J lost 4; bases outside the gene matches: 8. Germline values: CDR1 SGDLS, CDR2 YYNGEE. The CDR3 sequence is CASSGPGQGQYNEQFF. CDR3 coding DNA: TGTGCCAGCAGCGGACCAGGACAGGGGCAGTACAATGAGCAGTTCTTC.

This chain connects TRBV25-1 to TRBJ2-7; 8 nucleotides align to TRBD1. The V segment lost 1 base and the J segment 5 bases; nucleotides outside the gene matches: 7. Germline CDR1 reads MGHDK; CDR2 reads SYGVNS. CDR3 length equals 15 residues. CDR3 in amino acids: CASSEWAGGTDEQYF. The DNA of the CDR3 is TGTGCCAGCAGTGAATGGGCAGGGGGCACCGACGAGCAGTACTTC.

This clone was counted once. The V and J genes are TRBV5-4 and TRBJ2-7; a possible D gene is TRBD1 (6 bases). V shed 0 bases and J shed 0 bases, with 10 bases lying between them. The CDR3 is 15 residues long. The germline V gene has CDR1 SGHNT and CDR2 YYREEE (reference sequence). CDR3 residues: CASSLGQEASYEQYF. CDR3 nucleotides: TGTGCCAGCAGCTTGGGACAGGAGGCCTCCTACGAGCAGTACTTC.

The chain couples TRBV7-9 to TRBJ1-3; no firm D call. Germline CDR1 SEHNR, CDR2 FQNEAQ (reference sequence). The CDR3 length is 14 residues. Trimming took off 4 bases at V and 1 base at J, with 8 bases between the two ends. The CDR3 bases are TGTGCCAGCAGCTCTACGGAGTCTGGAAACACCATATATTTT. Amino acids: CASSSTESGNTIYF.

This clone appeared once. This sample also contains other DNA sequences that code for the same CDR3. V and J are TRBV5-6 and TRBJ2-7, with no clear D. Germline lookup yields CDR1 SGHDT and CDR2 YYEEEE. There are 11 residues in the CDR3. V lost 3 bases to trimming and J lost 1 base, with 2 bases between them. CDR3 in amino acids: CASSSSYEQYF. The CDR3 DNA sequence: TGTGCCAGCAGCTCGTCCTACGAGCAGTACTTC.

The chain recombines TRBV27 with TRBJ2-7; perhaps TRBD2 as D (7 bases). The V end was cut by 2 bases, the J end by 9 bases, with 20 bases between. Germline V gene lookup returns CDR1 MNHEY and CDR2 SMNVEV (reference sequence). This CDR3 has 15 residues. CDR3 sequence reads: CASSLRGGQAPGQYF. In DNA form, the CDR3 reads TGTGCCAGCAGTTTAAGGGGGGGTCAAGCCCCTGGGCAGTACTTC.

The CDR3 reads CASSLSRLDGDQEEAFF. The CDR3 DNA reads as TGTGCCAGCAGTTTATCGCGACTCGACGGGGATCAGGAAGAAGCTTTCTTT. This chain joins TRBV27 and TRBJ1-1; no reliable D call. CDR3 length: 17 amino acids. Germline CDR1 and CDR2: MNHEY and SMNVEV (reference sequence). V dropped 0 bases and J dropped 8 bases, with 22 bases sitting between them.

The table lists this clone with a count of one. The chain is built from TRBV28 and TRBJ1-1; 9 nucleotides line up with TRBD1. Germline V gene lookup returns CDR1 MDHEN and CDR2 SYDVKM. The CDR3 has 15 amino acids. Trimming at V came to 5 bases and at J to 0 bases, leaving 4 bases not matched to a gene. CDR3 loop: CASSLTGGMNTEAFF. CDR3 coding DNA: TGTGCCAGCAGTCTGACAGGGGGGATGAACACTGAAGCTTTCTTT.

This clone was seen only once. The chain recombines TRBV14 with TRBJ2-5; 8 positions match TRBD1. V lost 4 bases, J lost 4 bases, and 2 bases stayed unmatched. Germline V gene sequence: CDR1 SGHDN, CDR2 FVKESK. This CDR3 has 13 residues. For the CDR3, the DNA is TGTGCCAGCAGCCCTACAGGGGGAGAGACCCAGTACTTC. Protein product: CASSPTGGETQYF. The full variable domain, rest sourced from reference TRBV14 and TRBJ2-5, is EAGVTQFPSHSVIEKGQTVTLRCDPISGHDNLYWYRRVMGKEIKFLLHFVKESKQDESGMPNNRFLAERTGGTYSTLKVQPAELEDSGVYFCASSPTGGETQYFGPGTRLLVL.

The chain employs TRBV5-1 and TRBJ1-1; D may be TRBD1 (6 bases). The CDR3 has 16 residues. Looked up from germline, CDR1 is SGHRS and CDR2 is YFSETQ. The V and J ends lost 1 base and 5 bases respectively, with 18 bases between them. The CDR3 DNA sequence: TGCGCCAGCAGCTTGAATACAGGGAGGGGAGGGACTGAAGCTTTCTTT. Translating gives CASSLNTGRGGTEAFF. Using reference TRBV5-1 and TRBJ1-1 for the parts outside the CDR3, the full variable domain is KAGVTQTPRYLIKTRGQQVTLSCSPISGHRSVSWYQQTPGQGLQFLFEYFSETQRNKGNFPGRFSGRQFSNSRSEMNVSTLELGDSALYLCASSLNTGRGGTEAFFGQGTRLTVV.

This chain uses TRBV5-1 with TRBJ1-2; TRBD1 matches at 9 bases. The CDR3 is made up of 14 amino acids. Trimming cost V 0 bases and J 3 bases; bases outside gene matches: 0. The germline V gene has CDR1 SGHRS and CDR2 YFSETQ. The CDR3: CASSLGQGDYGYTF. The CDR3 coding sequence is TGCGCCAGCAGCTTGGGACAGGGGGACTATGGCTACACCTTC.

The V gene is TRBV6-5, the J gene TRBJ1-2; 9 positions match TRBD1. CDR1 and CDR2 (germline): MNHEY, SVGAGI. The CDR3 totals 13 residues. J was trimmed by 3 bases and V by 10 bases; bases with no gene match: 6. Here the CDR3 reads CATKDRGYYGYTF. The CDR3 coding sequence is TGTGCCACAAAGGACAGGGGCTACTATGGCTACACCTTC.

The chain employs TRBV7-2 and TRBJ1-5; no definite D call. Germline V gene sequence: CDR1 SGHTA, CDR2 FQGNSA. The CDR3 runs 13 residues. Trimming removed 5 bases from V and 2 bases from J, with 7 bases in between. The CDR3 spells CASSTRGNQPQHF. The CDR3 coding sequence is TGTGCCAGCAGCACCCGGGGCAATCAGCCCCAGCATTTT.

CDR3: CSVEDGTALRTSGTDTQYF. CDR3 nucleotide sequence: TGCAGCGTTGAAGATGGCACAGCACTCCGGACTAGCGGCACAGATACGCAGTATTTT. J is TRBJ2-3 and V is TRBV29-1, with TRBD2 identical over 9 bases. CDR3 length: 19 amino acids. The J segment lost 1 base and the V segment lost 0 bases, leaving 14 bases of the junction unmatched. In germline, CDR1 is SQVTM, CDR2 ANQGSEA.

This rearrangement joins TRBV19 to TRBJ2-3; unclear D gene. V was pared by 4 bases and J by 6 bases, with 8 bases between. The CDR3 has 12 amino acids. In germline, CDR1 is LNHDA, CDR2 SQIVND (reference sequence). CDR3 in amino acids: CASSSPEDTQYF. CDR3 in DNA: TGTGCCAGTAGTAGCCCTGAGGATACGCAGTATTTT. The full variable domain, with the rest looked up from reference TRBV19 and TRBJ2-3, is DGGITQSPKYLFRKEGQNVTLSCEQNLNHDAMYWYRQDPGQGLRLIYYSQIVNDFQKGDIAEGYSVSREKKESFPLTVTSAQKNPTAFYLCASSSPEDTQYFGPGTRLTVL.

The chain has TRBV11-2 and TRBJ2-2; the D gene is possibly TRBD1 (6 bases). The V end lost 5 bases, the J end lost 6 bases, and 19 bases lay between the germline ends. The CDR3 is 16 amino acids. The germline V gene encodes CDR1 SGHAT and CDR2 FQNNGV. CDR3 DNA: TGTGCCAGCAGCAGACGGGACACCGCAGGACCCGGGGAGCTGTTTTTT. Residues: CASSRRDTAGPGELFF.

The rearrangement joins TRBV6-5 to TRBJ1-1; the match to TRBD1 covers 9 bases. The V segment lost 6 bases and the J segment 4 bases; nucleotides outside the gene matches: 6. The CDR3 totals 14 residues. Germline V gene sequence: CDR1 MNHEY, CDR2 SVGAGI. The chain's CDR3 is CASSLGQGPTEAFF. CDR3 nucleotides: TGTGCCAGCAGCCTGGGACAGGGACCCACTGAAGCTTTCTTT.

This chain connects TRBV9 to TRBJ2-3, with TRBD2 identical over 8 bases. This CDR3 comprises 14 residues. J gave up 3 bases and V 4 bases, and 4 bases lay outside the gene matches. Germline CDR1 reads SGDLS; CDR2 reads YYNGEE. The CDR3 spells CASSPAGATDTQYF. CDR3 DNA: TGTGCCAGCAGCCCAGCGGGAGCAACAGATACGCAGTATTTT.

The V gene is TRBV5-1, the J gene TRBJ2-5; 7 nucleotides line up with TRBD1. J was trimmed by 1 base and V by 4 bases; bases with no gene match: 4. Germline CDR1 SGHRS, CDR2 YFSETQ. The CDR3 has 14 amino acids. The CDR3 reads CASSPDRAQETQYF. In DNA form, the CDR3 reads TGCGCCAGCAGCCCAGACAGGGCCCAAGAGACCCAGTACTTC.

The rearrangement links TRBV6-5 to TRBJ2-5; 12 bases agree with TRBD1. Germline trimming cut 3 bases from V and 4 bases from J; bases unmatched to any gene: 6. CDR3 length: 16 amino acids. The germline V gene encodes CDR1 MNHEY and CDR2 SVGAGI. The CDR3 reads CASSYSRDRGLETQYF. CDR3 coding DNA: TGTGCCAGCAGTTATTCGAGGGACAGGGGGCTAGAGACCCAGTACTTC.

CDR3 in DNA: TGTGCCAGCAGCTTTGGGACAGATGGCTACACCTTC. Translating gives CASSFGTDGYTF. The rearrangement links TRBV5-4 to TRBJ1-2; 7 bases map to TRBD1. The CDR3 covers 12 residues. Germline CDR1 is SGHNT and CDR2 is YYREEE (reference sequence). With V trimmed by 2 bases and J by 6 bases, 1 base remained unmatched.

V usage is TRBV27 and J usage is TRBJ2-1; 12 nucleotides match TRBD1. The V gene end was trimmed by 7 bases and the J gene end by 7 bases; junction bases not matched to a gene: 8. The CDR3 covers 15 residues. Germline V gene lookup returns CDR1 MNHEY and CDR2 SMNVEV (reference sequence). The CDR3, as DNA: TGTGCCAGCAAGGATGGGGACAGGGGGCGGAATGAGCAGTTCTTC. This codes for CASKDGDRGRNEQFF.

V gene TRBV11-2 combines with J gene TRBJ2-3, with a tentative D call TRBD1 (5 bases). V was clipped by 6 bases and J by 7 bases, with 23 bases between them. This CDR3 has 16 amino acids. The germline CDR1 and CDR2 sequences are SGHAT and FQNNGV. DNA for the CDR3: TGTGCCAGCAGGATACCAGGGATGAGAAGGTCGAATACGCAGTATTTT. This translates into CASRIPGMRRSNTQYF.

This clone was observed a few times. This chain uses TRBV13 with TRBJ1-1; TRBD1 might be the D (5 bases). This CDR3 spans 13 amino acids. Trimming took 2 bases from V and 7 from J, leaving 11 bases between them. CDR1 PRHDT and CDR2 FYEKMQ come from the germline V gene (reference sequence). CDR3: CASSLSGASEAFF. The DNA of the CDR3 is TGTGCCAGCAGCTTAAGTGGGGCAAGTGAAGCTTTCTTT.